The next 6 T cell receptor beta chains were all read from a single sample in a study of graft-versus-host responses after intestinal transplantation. The assay was immunoSEQ multiplex PCR, and TCRdb's table has in-frame clones only and misses some. There are roughly 15,000 clones in the sample; approximately 40% occur only once, and 0.85% to 1.2% lies in the top ten. The source material was alloreactive CD4+ T cells from a mixed lymphocyte reaction culture, sampled before intestinal transplant. Sample subset: CFSE-low proliferating T cells sorted from roughly 6-day pre-transplant mixed lymphocyte reaction (GvH or HvG direction). These receptors all come from a human patient who received an intestinal transplant.

The chain uses TRBV5-6 and TRBJ1-6; 8 positions match TRBD1. The CDR3 totals 18 residues. V gave up 3 bases and J gave up 9 bases; unmatched junction bases: 17. Germline V CDR1 and CDR2: SGHDT, YYEEEE. As DNA, the CDR3 is TGTGCCAGCAGCTCCGGGCCCTGGACAGGGAACCATCTTTCACCCCTCCACTTT. This sequence encodes CASSSGPWTGNHLSPLHF.

This chain joins TRBV5-1 and TRBJ2-1, with 9 bases that match TRBD2. V dropped 4 bases and J dropped 9; count of bases not matched to a gene: 11. CDR3 length equals 15 residues. Germline CDR1 is SGHRS and CDR2 is YFSETQ. DNA for the CDR3: TGCGCCAGCAGCCCGCCGGGACTAGCATCCAGTGAGCAGTTCTTC. The encoded protein is CASSPPGLASSEQFF.

As for this clone: One junction end does not reproduce the germline sequence, and a read error may be involved. Other DNA sequences from this sample encode an identical CDR3 as well. CDR3 amino acids: CASSNSRPGELFF. The CDR3 region has the DNA TGTGCCAGCAGCAATAGCCGCCCCGGGGAGCTGTTCTTT. V and J are TRBV7-6 and TRBJ2-2; D perhaps matches TRBD2 (5 bases). Per the germline V gene, CDR1 is SGHVS and CDR2 is FNYEAQ. This CDR3 spans 13 amino acids.

On this clone itself: The junction and the germline gene differ at one end; a read error may be behind it. V gene TRBV19 combines with J gene TRBJ2-7; the D gene is possibly TRBD2 (5 bases). The CDR3 loop spans 13 amino acids. CDR1 is LNHDA and CDR2 is SQIVND in the germline V gene (reference sequence). CDR3 sequence (DNA): TGTGCCAGTAGTCACAGTAACGGAGGCACCCTATTATTC. Protein sequence: CASSHSNGGTLLF.

In its sample, this clone ranks as medium-sized. The chain has TRBV10-1 and TRBJ2-7; tentative D call: TRBD1 (6 bases). Trimming shortened V by 5 bases and J by 7 bases, and 15 bases separated the two germline ends. The germline V gene encodes CDR1 WNHNN and CDR2 SYGVQD (reference sequence). This CDR3 comprises 13 residues. CDR3 residues: CASSRQVTGEQYF. CDR3 DNA sequence: TGCGCCAGCAGTCGACAGGTAACGGGGGAGCAGTACTTC.

This chain connects TRBV7-9 to TRBJ2-7; D uncertain. Trimming took 2 bases from V and 2 from J, leaving 16 bases between them. CDR3 length equals 16 residues. Germline V gene sequence: CDR1 SEHNR, CDR2 FQNEAQ (reference sequence). The CDR3: CASSLIDFIFTYEQYF. The CDR3 nucleotides are TGTGCCAGCAGCTTAATAGATTTTATCTTTACCTACGAGCAGTACTTC.